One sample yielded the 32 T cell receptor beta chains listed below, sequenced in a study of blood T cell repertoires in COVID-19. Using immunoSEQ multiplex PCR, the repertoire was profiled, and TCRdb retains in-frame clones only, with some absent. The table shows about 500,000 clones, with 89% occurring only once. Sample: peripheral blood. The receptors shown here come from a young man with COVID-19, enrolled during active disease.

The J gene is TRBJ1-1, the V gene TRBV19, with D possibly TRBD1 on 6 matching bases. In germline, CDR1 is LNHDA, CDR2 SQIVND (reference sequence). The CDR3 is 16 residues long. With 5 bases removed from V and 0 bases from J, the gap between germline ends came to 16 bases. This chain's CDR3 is CASSGGGGQMNTEAFF. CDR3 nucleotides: TGTGCCAGTAGTGGGGGCGGCGGACAGATGAACACTGAAGCTTTCTTT. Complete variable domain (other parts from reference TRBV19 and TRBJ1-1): DGGITQSPKYLFRKEGQNVTLSCEQNLNHDAMYWYRQDPGQGLRLIYYSQIVNDFQKGDIAEGYSVSREKKESFPLTVTSAQKNPTAFYLCASSGGGGQMNTEAFFGQGTRLTVV.

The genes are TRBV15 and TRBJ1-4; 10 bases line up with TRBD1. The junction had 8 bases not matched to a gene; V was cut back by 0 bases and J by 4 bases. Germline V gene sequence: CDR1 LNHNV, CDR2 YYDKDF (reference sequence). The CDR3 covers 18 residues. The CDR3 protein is CATSREEKTGGINEKLFF. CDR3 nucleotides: TGTGCCACCAGCAGAGAGGAGAAGACAGGGGGCATTAATGAAAAACTGTTTTTT.

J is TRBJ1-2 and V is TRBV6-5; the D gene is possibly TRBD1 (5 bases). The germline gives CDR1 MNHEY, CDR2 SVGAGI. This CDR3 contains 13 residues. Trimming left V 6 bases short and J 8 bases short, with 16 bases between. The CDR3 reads CASSGHLGLGYTF. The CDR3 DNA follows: TGTGCCAGCAGCGGACATTTGGGGCTAGGCTACACCTTC.

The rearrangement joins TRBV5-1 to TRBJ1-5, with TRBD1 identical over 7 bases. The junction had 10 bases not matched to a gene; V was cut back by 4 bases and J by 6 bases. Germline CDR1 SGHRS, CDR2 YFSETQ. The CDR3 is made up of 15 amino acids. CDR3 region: CASSVRAGGGQPQHF. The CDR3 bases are TGCGCCAGCAGCGTAAGGGCAGGGGGAGGTCAGCCCCAGCATTTT. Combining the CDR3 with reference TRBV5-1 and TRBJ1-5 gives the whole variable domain KAGVTQTPRYLIKTRGQQVTLSCSPISGHRSVSWYQQTPGQGLQFLFEYFSETQRNKGNFPGRFSGRQFSNSRSEMNVSTLELGDSALYLCASSVRAGGGQPQHFGDGTRLSIL.

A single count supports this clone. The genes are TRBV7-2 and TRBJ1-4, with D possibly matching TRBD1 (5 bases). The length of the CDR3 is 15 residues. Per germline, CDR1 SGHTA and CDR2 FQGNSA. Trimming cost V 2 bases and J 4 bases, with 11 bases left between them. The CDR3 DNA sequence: TGTGCCAGCAGCTTAAGTGGCAGGGTTAATGAAAAACTGTTTTTT. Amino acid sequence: CASSLSGRVNEKLFF.

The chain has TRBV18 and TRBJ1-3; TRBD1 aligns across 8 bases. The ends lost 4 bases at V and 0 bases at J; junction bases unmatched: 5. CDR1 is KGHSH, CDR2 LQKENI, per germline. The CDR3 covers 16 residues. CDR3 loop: CASSRGQAFSGNTIYF. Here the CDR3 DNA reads TGTGCCAGCTCACGGGGACAGGCTTTCTCTGGAAACACCATATATTTT.

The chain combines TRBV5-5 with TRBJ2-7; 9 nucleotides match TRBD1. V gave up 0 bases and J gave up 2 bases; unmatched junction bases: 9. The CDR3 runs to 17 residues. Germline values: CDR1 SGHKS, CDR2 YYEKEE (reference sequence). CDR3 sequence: CASSLAFPGQGAYEQYF. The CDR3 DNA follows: TGTGCCAGCAGCTTGGCCTTCCCGGGACAGGGTGCCTACGAGCAGTACTTC.

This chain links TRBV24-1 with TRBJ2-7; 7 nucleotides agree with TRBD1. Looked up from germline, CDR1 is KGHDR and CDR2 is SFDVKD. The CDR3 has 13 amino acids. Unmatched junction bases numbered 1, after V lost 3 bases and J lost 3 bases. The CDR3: CATSDGTVYEQYF. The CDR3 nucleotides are TGTGCCACCAGTGATGGGACAGTCTACGAGCAGTACTTC.

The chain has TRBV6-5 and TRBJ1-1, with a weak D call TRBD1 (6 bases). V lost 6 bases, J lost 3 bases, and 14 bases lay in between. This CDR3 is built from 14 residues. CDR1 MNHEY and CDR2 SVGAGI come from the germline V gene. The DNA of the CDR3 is TGTGCCAGCAGAAAGCCTTACAGGGACACTGAAGCTTTCTTT. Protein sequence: CASRKPYRDTEAFF.

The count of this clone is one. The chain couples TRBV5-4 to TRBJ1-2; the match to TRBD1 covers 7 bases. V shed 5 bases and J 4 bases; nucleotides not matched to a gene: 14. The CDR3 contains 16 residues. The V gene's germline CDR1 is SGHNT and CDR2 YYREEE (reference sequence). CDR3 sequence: CASSKNRDSLTYGYTF. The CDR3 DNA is TGTGCCAGCAGTAAGAATCGGGACAGCCTTACCTATGGCTACACCTTC.

This CDR3 is CASSQSGATNTGELFF. The CDR3 DNA is TGCGCCAGCAGCCAATCAGGGGCTACGAACACCGGGGAGCTGTTTTTT. This chain uses TRBV4-1 with TRBJ2-2; maybe TRBD1 (6 bases). The CDR3 has 16 amino acids. V was cut by 2 bases and J by 0 bases, with 10 bases left in between. Germline V gene sequence: CDR1 MGHRA, CDR2 YSYEKL.

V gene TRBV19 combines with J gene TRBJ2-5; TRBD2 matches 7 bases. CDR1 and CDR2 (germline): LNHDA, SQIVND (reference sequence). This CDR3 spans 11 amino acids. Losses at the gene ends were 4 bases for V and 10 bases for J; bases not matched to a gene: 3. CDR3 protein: CASSTSSGQYF. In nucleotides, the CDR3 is TGTGCCAGTAGTACGTCTAGCGGCCAGTACTTC. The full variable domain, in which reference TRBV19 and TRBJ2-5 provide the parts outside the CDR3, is DGGITQSPKYLFRKEGQNVTLSCEQNLNHDAMYWYRQDPGQGLRLIYYSQIVNDFQKGDIAEGYSVSREKKESFPLTVTSAQKNPTAFYLCASSTSSGQYFGPGTRLLVL.

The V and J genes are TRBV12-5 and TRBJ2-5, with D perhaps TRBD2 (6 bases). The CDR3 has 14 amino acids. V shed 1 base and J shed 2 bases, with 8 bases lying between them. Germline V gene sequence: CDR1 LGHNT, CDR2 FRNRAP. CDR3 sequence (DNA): TGTGCTAGTGGTTTGGCAGGGAGGCAAGAGACCCAGTACTTC. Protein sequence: CASGLAGRQETQYF.

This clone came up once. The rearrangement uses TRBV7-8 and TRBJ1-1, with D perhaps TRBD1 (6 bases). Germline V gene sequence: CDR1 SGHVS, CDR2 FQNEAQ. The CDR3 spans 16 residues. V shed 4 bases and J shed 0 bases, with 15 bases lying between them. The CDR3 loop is CASSYRAPSMNTEAFF. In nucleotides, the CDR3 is TGTGCCAGCAGCTACAGGGCGCCCTCCATGAACACTGAAGCTTTCTTT. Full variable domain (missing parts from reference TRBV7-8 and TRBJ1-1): GAGVSQSPRYKVAKRGQDVALRCDPISGHVSLFWYQQALGQGPEFLTYFQNEAQLDKSGLPSDRFFAERPEGSVSTLKIQRTQQEDSAVYLCASSYRAPSMNTEAFFGQGTRLTVV.

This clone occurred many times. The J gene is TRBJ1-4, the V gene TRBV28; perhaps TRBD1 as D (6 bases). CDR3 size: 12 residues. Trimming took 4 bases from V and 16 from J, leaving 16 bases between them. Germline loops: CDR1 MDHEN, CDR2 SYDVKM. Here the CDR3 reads CASSSLRGRPFF. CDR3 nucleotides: TGTGCCAGCAGTTCGTTGAGGGGGAGACCGTTTTTT.

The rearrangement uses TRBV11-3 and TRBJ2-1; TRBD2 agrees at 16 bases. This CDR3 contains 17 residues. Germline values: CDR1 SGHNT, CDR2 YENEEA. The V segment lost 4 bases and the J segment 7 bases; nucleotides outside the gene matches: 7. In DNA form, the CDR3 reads TGTGCCAGCAGCTCCGGGACTAGCGGGAGGGGCCGGAATGAGCAGTTCTTC. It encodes CASSSGTSGRGRNEQFF.

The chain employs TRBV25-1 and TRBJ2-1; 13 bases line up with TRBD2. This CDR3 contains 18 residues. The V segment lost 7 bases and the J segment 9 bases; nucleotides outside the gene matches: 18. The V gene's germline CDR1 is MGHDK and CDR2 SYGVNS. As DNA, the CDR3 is TGTGCCAGCACCGGCGGGCGAGAGGGACTAGCGGGAAATGGTGAGCAGTTCTTC. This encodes CASTGGREGLAGNGEQFF.

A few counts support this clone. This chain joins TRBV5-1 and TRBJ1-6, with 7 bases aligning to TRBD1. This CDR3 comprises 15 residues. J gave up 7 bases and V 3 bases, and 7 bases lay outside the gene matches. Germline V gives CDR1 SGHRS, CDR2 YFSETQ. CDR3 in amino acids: CASSYDRVVNSPLHF. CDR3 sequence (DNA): TGCGCCAGCAGCTACGACAGGGTGGTGAATTCACCCCTCCACTTT.

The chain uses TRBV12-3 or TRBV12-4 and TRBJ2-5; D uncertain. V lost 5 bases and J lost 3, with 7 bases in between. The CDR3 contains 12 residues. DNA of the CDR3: TGTGCCAGCAGTGACTCGGAAGAGACCCAGTACTTC. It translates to CASSDSEETQYF.

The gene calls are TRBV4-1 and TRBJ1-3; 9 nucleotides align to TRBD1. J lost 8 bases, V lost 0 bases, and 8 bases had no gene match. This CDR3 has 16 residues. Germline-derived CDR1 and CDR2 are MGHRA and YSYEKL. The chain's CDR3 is CASSQDYRGQGDTIYF. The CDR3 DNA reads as TGCGCCAGCAGCCAAGATTATAGGGGACAGGGAGACACCATATATTTT.

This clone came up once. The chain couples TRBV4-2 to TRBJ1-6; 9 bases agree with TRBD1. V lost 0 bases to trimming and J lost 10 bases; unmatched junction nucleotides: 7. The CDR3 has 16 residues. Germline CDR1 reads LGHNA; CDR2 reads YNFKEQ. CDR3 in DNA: TGTGCCAGCAGCCAAGATAAAGGGACAGGGTACTCACCCCTCCACTTT. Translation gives CASSQDKGTGYSPLHF.

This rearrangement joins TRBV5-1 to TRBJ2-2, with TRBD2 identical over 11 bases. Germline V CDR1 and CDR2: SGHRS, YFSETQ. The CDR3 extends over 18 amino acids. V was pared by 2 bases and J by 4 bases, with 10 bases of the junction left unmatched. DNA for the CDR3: TGCGCCAGCAGCTTCGGAGCTCTAGCGGGGGGCGGCACCGGGGAGCTGTTTTTT. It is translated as CASSFGALAGGGTGELFF.

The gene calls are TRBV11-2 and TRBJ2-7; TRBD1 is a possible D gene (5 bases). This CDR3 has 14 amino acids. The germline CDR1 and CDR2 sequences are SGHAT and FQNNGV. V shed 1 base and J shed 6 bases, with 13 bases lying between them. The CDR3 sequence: CASSLGLLDSEQYF. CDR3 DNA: TGTGCCAGCAGCTTAGGTTTATTAGACAGCGAGCAGTACTTC.

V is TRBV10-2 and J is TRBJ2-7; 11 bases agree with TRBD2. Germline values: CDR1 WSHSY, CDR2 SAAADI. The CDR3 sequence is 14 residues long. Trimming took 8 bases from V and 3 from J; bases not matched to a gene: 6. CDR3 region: CASGASGGIYEQYF. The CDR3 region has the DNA TGCGCCAGCGGGGCTAGCGGGGGGATCTACGAGCAGTACTTC.

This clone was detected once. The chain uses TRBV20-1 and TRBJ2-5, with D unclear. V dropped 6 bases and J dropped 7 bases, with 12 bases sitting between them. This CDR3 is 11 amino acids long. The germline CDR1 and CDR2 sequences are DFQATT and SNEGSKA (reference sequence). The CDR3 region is CSALDLRTQYF. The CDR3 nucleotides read TGCAGTGCGCTAGACCTAAGGACCCAGTACTTC.

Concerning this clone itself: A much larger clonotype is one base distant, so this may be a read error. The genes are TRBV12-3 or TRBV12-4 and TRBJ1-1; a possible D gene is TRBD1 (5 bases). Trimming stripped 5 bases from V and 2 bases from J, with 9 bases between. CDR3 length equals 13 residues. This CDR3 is CASSPDSNTEAFF. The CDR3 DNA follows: TGTGCCAGCAGTCCCGACAGTAACACTGAAGCTTTCTTT.

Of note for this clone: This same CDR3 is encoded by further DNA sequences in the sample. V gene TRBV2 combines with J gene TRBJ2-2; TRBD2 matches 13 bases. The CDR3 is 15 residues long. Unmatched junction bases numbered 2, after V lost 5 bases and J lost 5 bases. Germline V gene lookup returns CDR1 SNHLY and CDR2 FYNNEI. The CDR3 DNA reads TGTGCCAGCAGTAGACTAGCGGGAGGTACCGGGGAGCTGTTTTTT. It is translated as CASSRLAGGTGELFF.

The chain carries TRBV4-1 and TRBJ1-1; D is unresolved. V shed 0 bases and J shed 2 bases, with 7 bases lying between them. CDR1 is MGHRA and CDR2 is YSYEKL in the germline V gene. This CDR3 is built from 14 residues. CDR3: CASSQDHFNTEAFF. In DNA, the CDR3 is TGCGCCAGCAGCCAAGATCATTTTAACACTGAAGCTTTCTTT.

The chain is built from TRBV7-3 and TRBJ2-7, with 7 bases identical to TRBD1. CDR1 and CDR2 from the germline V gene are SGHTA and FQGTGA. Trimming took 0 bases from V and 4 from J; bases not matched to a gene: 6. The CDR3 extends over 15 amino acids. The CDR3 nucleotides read TGTGCCAGCAGCTTAACAAGAGGGGGCCCGTACGAGCAGTACTTC. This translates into CASSLTRGGPYEQYF.

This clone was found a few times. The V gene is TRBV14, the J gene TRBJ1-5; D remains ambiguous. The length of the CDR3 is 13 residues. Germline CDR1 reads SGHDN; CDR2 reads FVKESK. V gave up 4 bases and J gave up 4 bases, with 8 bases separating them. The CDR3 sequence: CASSLRSNQPQHF. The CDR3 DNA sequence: TGTGCCAGCAGCCTTCGTAGTAATCAGCCCCAGCATTTT.

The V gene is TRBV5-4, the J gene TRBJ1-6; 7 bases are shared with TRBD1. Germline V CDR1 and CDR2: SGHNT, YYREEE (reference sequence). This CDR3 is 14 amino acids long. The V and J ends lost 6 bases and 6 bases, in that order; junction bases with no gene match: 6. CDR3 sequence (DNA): TGTGCCAGCACCTCGACAGGGCGTAATTCACCCCTCCACTTT. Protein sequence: CASTSTGRNSPLHF.

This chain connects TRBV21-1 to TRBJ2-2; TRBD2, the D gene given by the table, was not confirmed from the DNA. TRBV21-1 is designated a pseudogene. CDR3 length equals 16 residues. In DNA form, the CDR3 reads TGTGCCAGCAGCAACAAACTAGCGGTGAACACCGGGGAGCTGTTTTTT. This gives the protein CASSNKLAVNTGELFF.